A selection of T cell receptor beta chains follows, all from one sample in a study of blood T cell repertoires in COVID-19. Produced via immunoSEQ multiplex PCR; TCRdb's table is partial and in-frame only. The sample records about 68,000 clones, around 85% being singletons. The sample consisted of peripheral blood. These TCRs come from a woman in her sixties or seventies with acute or convalescent COVID-19. Both conserved end residues are part of each CDR3. The D gene is left open where the match is weak. Clone size is given for some rows only: seen once, a few or many times, or a class if the clone is expanded.

d_call	j_call	clone_size	cdr3_length	v_call	cdr3_aa	cdr3_nt
-	TRBJ2-3	-	13	TRBV7-2	CASSFLEADTQYF	TGTGCCAGCAGCTTCCTAGAGGCAGATACGCAGTATTTT
TRBD1	TRBJ1-2	-	15	TRBV3-1/TRBV3-2	CASSQAGTGPYGYTF	TGTGCCAGCAGCCAAGCCGGGACAGGGCCCTATGGCTACACCTTC
-	TRBJ1-6	few	14	TRBV5-1	CASSLLTENSPLHF	TGCGCCAGCAGCTTGCTCACAGAAAATTCACCCCTCCACTTT
TRBD1	TRBJ1-1	-	13	TRBV19	CASQGQGAAEAFF	TGTGCCAGCCAGGGACAGGGGGCTGCTGAAGCTTTCTTT
-	TRBJ2-7	-	11	TRBV11-2	CASSLLYEQYF	TGTGCCAGCAGCCTTTTGTACGAGCAGTACTTC
-	TRBJ2-5	once	15	TRBV11-2	CASSYTGDRRETQYF	TGTGCCAGCAGCTACACCGGAGACAGGCGGGAGACCCAGTACTTC
-	TRBJ1-5	-	13	TRBV5-1	CASSLGVNQPQHF	TGCGCCAGCAGCTTGGGCGTCAATCAGCCCCAGCATTTT
-	TRBJ1-5	-	15	TRBV30	CAWQFGGYSNQPQHF	TGTGCCTGGCAGTTCGGGGGTTATTCGAATCAGCCCCAGCATTTT
-	TRBJ2-6	-	23	TRBV21-1	CASSKGFTLHIRGSGSGANVLTF	TGTGCCAGCAGCAAAGGTTTTACGTTACACATAAGGGGTTCGGGCTCTGGGGCCAACGTCCTGACTTTC
TRBD2	TRBJ2-1	-	15	TRBV2	CASSAGTSGLNEQFF	TGTGCCAGCAGTGCCGGGACTAGCGGGCTCAATGAGCAGTTCTTC